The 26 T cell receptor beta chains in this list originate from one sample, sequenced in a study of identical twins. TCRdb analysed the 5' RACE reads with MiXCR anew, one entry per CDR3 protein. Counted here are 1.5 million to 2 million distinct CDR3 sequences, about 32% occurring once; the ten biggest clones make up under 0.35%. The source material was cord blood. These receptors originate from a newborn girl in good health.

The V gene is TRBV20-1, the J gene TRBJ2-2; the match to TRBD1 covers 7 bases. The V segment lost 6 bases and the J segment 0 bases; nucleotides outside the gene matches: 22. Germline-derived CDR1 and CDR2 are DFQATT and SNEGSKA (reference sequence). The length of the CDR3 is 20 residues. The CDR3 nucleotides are TGCAGTGCGCATTCAGGACAGGCCCTTTCGTTAGGAGCGAACACCGGGGAGCTGTTTTTT. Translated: CSAHSGQALSLGANTGELFF.

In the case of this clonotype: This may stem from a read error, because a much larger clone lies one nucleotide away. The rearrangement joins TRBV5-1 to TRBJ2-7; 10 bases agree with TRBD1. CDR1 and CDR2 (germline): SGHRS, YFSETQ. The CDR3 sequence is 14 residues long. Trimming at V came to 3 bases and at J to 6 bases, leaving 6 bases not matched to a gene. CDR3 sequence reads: CASSSNDRGREQYF. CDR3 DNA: TGCGCCAGCAGCTCAAACGACAGGGGGCGCGAGCAGTACTTC.

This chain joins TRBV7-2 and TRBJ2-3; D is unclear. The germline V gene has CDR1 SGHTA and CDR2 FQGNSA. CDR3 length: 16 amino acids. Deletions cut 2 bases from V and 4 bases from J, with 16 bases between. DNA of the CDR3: TGTGCCAGCAGCTTATACTTTTACGGCTTCCCAGATACGCAGTATTTT. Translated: CASSLYFYGFPDTQYF.

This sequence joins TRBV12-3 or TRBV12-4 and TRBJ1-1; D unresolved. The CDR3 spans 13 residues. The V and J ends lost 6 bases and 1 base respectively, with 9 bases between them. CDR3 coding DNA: TGTGCCAGCAGAACAATATCGAACACTGAAGCTTTCTTT. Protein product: CASRTISNTEAFF.

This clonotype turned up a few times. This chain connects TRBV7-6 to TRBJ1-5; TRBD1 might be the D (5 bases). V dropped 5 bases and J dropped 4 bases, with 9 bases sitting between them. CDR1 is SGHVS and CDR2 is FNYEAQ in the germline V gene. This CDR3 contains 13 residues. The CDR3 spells CASSAQVNQPQHF. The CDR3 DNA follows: TGTGCCAGCAGCGCACAGGTTAATCAGCCCCAGCATTTT.

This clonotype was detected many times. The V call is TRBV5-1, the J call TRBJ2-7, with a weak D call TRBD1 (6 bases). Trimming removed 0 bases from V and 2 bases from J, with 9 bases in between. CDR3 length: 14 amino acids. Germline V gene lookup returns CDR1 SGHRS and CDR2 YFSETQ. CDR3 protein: CASSLEQGTYEQYF. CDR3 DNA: TGCGCCAGCAGCTTGGAGCAGGGGACCTACGAGCAGTACTTC.

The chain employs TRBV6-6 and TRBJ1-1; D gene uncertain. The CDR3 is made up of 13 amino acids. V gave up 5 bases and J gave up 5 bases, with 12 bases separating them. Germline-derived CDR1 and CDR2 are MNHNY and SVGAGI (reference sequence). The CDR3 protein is CASSPRGMTEAFF. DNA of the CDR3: TGTGCCAGCAGTCCCCGGGGTATGACTGAAGCTTTCTTT.

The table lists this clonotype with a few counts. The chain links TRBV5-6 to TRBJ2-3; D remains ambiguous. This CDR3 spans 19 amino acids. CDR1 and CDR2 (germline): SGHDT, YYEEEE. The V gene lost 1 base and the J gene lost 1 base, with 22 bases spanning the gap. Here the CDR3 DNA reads TGTGCCAGCAGCTTGAGGCTAGTGACTCATCATCAGCGCACAGATACGCAGTATTTT. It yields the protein CASSLRLVTHHQRTDTQYF.

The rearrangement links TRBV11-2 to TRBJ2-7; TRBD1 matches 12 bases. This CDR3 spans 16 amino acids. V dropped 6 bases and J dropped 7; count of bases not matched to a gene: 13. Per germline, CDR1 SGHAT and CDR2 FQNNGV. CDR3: CASSSVRDRGRGEQYF. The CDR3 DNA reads TGTGCCAGCAGTTCCGTGAGGGACAGGGGGCGGGGGGAGCAGTACTTC.

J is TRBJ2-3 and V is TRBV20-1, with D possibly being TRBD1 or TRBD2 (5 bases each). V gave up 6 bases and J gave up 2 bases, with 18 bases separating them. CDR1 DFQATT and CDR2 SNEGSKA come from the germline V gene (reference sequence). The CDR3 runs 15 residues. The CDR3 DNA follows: TGCAGTGCCGTCGACAGACTACTTCCCACAGATACGCAGTATTTT. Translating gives CSAVDRLLPTDTQYF.

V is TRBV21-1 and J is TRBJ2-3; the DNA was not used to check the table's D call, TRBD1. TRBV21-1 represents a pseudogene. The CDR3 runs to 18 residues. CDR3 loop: CASSKKYLGGGGSDTQYF. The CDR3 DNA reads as TGTGCCAGCAGCAAAAAATACCTGGGCGGGGGTGGGTCAGATACGCAGTATTTT.

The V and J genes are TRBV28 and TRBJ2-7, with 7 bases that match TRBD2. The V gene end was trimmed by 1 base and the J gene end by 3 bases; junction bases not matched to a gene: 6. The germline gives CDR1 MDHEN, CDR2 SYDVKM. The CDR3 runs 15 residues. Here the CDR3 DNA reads TGTGCCAGCAGTTTATCCCCAGCGGGGTACTACGAGCAGTACTTC. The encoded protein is CASSLSPAGYYEQYF.

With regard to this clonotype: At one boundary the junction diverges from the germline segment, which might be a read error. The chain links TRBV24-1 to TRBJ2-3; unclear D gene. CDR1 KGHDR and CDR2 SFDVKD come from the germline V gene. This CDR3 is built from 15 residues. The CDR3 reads CATSDSWGSTDTRYF. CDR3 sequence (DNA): TGTGCCACCAGTGATTCATGGGGAAGCACAGATACGCGGTATTTT.

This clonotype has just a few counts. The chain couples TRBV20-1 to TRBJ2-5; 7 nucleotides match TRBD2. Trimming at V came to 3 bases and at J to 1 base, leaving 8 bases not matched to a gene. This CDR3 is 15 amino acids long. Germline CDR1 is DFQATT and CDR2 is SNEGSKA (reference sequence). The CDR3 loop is CSARLTLAAQETQYF. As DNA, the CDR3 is TGCAGTGCTAGGTTAACCCTAGCGGCCCAAGAGACCCAGTACTTC.

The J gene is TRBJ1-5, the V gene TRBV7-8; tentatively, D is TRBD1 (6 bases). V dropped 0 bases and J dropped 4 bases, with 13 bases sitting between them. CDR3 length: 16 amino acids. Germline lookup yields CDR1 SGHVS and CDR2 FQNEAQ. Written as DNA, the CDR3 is TGTGCCAGCAGCTTAGCTCTCGGGACACCGAATCAGCCCCAGCATTTT. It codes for CASSLALGTPNQPQHF.

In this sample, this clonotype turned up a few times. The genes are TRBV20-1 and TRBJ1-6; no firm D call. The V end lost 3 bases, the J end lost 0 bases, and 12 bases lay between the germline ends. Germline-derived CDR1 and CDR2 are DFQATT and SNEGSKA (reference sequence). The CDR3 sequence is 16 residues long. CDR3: CSASGGGSSYNSPLHF. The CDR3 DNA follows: TGCAGTGCTAGTGGAGGCGGGAGCTCCTATAATTCACCCCTCCACTTT.

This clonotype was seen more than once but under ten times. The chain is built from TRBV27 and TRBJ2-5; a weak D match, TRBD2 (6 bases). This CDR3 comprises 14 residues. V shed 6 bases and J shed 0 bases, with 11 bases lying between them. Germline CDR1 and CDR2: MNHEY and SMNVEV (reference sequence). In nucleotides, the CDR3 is TGTGCCAGCAGCGCTAGCGCGTACCAAGAGACCCAGTACTTC. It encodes CASSASAYQETQYF.

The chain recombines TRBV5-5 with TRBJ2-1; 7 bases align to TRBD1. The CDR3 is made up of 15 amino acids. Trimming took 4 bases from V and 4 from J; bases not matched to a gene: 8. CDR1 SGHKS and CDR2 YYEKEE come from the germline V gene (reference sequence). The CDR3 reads CASSHRGPHYNEQFF. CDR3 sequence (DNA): TGTGCCAGCAGCCACAGGGGTCCCCATTACAATGAGCAGTTCTTC.

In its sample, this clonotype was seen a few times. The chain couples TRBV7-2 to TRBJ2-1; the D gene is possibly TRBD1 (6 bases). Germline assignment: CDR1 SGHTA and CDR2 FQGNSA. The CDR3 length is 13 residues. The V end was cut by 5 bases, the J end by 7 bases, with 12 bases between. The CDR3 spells CASSVSGVNEQFF. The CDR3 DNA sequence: TGTGCCAGCAGCGTATCAGGGGTGAATGAGCAGTTCTTC.

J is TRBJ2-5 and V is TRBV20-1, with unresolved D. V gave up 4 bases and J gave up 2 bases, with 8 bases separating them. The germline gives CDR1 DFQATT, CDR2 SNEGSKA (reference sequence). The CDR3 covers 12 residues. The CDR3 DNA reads TGCAGTGCTAAAGGAAATCAAGAGACCCAGTACTTC. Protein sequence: CSAKGNQETQYF.

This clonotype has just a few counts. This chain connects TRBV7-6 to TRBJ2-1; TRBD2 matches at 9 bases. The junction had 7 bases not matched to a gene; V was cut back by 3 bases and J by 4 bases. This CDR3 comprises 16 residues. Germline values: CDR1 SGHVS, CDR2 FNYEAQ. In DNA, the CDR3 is TGTGCCAGCAGCTTTGTAGCGGGGGTCACATACAATGAGCAGTTCTTC. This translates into CASSFVAGVTYNEQFF.

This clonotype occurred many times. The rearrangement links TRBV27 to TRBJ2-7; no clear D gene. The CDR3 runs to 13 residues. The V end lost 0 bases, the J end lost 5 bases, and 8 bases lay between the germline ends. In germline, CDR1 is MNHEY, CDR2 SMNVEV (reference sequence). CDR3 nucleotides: TGTGCCAGCAGTTTATCTCGAAAAAACGAGCAGTACTTC. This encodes CASSLSRKNEQYF.

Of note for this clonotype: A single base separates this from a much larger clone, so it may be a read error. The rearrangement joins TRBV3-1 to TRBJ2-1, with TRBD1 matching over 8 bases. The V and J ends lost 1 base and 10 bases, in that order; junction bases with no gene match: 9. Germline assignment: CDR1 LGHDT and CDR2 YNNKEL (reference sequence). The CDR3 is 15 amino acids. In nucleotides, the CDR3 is TGTGCCAGCAGCCAAGTTCCGACAGGGGCCTACGAGCAGTTCTTC. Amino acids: CASSQVPTGAYEQFF.

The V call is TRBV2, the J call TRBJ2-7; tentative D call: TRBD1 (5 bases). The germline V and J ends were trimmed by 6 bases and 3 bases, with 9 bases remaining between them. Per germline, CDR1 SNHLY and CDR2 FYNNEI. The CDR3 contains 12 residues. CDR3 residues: CASRDDSYEQYF. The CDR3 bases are TGTGCCAGCAGGGACGACAGCTACGAGCAGTACTTC.

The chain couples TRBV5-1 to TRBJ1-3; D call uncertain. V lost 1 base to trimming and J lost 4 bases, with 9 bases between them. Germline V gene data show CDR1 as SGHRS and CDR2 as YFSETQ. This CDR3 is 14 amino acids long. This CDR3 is CASSLSTGGNTIYF. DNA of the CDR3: TGCGCCAGCAGCTTGTCGACGGGAGGAAACACCATATATTTT.

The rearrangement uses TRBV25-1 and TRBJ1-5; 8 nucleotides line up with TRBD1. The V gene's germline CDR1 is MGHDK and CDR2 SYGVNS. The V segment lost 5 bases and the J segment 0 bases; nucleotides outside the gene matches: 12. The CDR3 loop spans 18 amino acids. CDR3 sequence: CASSRLRDRKYSNQPQHF. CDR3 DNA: TGTGCCAGCAGTCGGCTCCGGGACAGGAAGTATAGCAATCAGCCCCAGCATTTT.